The rows below give T cell receptor beta chains drawn from one sample of a study of Ad26.COV2.S vaccination and SARS-CoV-2 variants. Here immunoSEQ multiplex PCR was the method, and the copy in TCRdb shows in-frame clones only, minus some. Of roughly 500,000 clones listed, roughly 87% are singletons. The source material was peripheral blood, sampled in a trial of Ad26.COV2.S vaccine versus placebo. Receptors were obtained from a person between 18 and 60 years old who received the Ad26.COV2.S COVID-19 vaccine or a placebo. CDR3s include the opening cysteine and the closing phenylalanine or tryptophan. The order of the fields is D gene, J gene, V gene, clone size, CDR3 DNA, CDR3 protein. A D gene is named only where the DNA matches it firmly. The listing skips clone size in some rows; elsewhere it reads once, few, many or a size class.

>NA|TRBJ1-3|TRBV7-8|NA
TGTGCCAGCAGCTTAGGGGGGGGACTGCATGGAAACACCATATATTTT
CASSLGGGLHGNTIYF
>NA|TRBJ2-1|TRBV5-1|NA
TGCGCCAGCAGCTTGACAAACAGGGAGAATGAGCAGTTCTTC
CASSLTNRENEQFF
>TRBD2|TRBJ2-3|TRBV7-2|NA
TGTGCCAGCAGCTTACTGCTAGCGGACAGCACAGATACGCAGTATTTT
CASSLLLADSTDTQYF
>TRBD2|TRBJ2-1|TRBV24-1|NA
TGTGCCACCAGTGGGGCGGGAGGAGGGAATGAGCAGTTCTTC
CATSGAGGGNEQFF
>NA|TRBJ1-3|TRBV6-6|NA
TGTGCCAGCAGTACCCACGGGGGGGGCTCTGGAAACACCATATATTTT
CASSTHGGGSGNTIYF
>TRBD1|TRBJ1-6|TRBV5-1|NA
TGCGCCAGCAGCTTGCACGGGACAGGGCGTAATTCACCCCTCCACTTT
CASSLHGTGRNSPLHF
>NA|TRBJ1-2|TRBV7-2|NA
TGTGCCAGCTACAGGGCGAATAGCTATGGCTACACCTTC
CASYRANSYGYTF
>NA|TRBJ1-1|TRBV29-1|NA
TGCAGCGCCCTGATCGGGAACACTGAAGCTTTCTTT
CSALIGNTEAFF
>NA|TRBJ2-3|TRBV5-5|few
TGTGCCAGCAGCCCCTCGTCCTGGCTAGCTTTCCAGACGCAGTATTTT
CASSPSSWLAFQTQYF
>TRBD1|TRBJ1-1|TRBV11-3|once
TGTGCCAGCAGCCGGACAGGGAACATGAACACTGAAGCTTTCTTT
CASSRTGNMNTEAFF
>NA|TRBJ1-2|TRBV3-1/TRBV3-2|NA
TGTGCCAGCAGCCCCCTTAGGGCGAATGGCTACACCTTC
CASSPLRANGYTF
>NA|TRBJ2-5|TRBV24-1|NA
TGTGCCACCAGTGATGCACAGGTCCAAGAGACCCAGTACTTC
CATSDAQVQETQYF
>NA|TRBJ2-5|TRBV19|NA
TGTGCCAGTAGTATCCGAAGCGGGTCTGCGGGGGAGACCCAGTACTTC
CASSIRSGSAGETQYF
>NA|TRBJ1-6|TRBV7-2|NA
TGTGCCAGCAGCTTATACCGAGGCGGTAATAATTCACCCCTCCACTTT
CASSLYRGGNNSPLHF
>NA|TRBJ2-5|TRBV7-8|NA
TGTGCCAGCAGCTTAGTAGGGGAGACCCAGTACTTC
CASSLVGETQYF
>NA|TRBJ1-5|TRBV18|NA
TGTGCCAGCTCATCGAACTACGGCTCCGCGCAGCCCCAGCATTTT
CASSSNYGSAQPQHF
>NA|TRBJ2-5|TRBV3-1/TRBV3-2|NA
TGTGCCAGCAGTCCAAACCAAGAGACCCAGTACTTC
CASSPNQETQYF
>NA|TRBJ1-2|TRBV28|NA
TGTGCCAGCAGTTCCCCCGGAGGGCGGCTTGGCTACACCTTC
CASSSPGGRLGYTF
>NA|TRBJ2-2|TRBV5-1|NA
TGCGCCAGCAGCGAGGGCCCGAACACCGGGGAGCTGTTTTTT
CASSEGPNTGELFF
>TRBD2|TRBJ2-1|TRBV7-8|NA
TGTGCCAGCAGCTTTGCTAGCGGGAGTAACGAGCAGTTCTTC
CASSFASGSNEQFF